The table lists the clone carrying this T cell receptor (beta chain) with many counts. Relative to the germline gene, one junction end is altered; a read error may explain this. Germline CDR1 and CDR2: GTSNPN and SVGIG (reference sequence). The CDR3 has 13 amino acids. The data were taken from a study of T cells in Graves' hyperthyroidism and ophthalmopathy. Amplification targeted TCR beta CDR3 regions from RNA transcripts. RT-PCR in the first round (using the HTBI primer set) targeted the TCR CDR3. One entry per CDR3 protein results from TCRdb running MiXCR on the multiplex PCR reads. The data contain around 300,000 distinct CDR3 sequences, more than 10% of them singletons.

The sequencing input was blood. The TCR comes from a woman aged 25 to 39 with Graves' hyperthyroidism that later progressed to Graves' ophthalmopathy. The J gene is TRBJ2-5, the V gene TRBV30, with 8 positions matching TRBD1. The CDR3 region has the DNA TGTGCCTGTCTGGACTCCGGGACAGGAGTTTTGGACTTC. This sequence encodes CACLDSGTGVLDF.